Shown below are 21 T cell receptor beta chains from a single sample sequenced in a study of control samples from healthy donors and cancer patients. Profiling relied on immunoSEQ multiplex PCR, and the TCRdb table lists in-frame clones only, not all of them. This sample has about 160,000 clones, with 92% found just once. Sequencing used blood. The source is a woman aged 25-40 years in good health.

The genes are TRBV5-1 and TRBJ2-3, with D possibly TRBD2 on 6 matching bases. The CDR3 totals 12 residues. The V end was cut by 4 bases, the J end by 5 bases, with 8 bases between. Germline-derived CDR1 and CDR2 are SGHRS and YFSETQ. The CDR3 region is CASSAEGDTQYF. The CDR3, as DNA: TGCGCCAGCAGCGCGGAGGGAGATACGCAGTATTTT. Variable domain in full (rest from reference TRBV5-1 and TRBJ2-3): KAGVTQTPRYLIKTRGQQVTLSCSPISGHRSVSWYQQTPGQGLQFLFEYFSETQRNKGNFPGRFSGRQFSNSRSEMNVSTLELGDSALYLCASSAEGDTQYFGPGTRLTVL.

There are a few counts of this clone. The rearrangement links TRBV7-9 to TRBJ1-3; D unresolved. The ends were cut back, 5 bases at V and 2 bases at J, with 7 bases in the middle. CDR1 is SEHNR, CDR2 FQNEAQ, per germline (reference sequence). The CDR3 length is 13 residues. The CDR3 DNA follows: TGTGCCAGCAGCCGTCTGCCTGGAAACACCATATATTTT. Its protein is CASSRLPGNTIYF.

This sequence joins TRBV15 and TRBJ2-7; 11 nucleotides match TRBD2. The V gene's germline CDR1 is LNHNV and CDR2 YYDKDF (reference sequence). CDR3 size: 17 residues. J was trimmed by 7 bases and V by 2 bases; bases with no gene match: 13. The CDR3 region has the DNA TGTGCCACCAGCAGAACGACTCCGGGACTAGCGGTACAAGAGCAGTACTTC. Residues: CATSRTTPGLAVQEQYF.

The rearrangement joins TRBV19 to TRBJ1-5, with unresolved D. V was cut by 3 bases and J by 0 bases, with 15 bases left in between. The germline gives CDR1 LNHDA, CDR2 SQIVND (reference sequence). CDR3 length: 17 residues. The CDR3 DNA sequence: TGTGCCAGTAGTATCTGGGTGCAGCCCTATAGCAATCAGCCCCAGCATTTT. The encoded protein is CASSIWVQPYSNQPQHF.

For this clone: The identical CDR3 is also encoded by other nucleotide sequences in the sample. In DNA form, the CDR3 reads TGTGCCAGCAGTGACTTTGCGGGGTCCACAGATACGCAGTATTTT. This translates into CASSDFAGSTDTQYF. V is TRBV6-4 and J is TRBJ2-3, with a weak D call TRBD2 (6 bases). With 1 base removed from V and 2 bases from J, the gap between germline ends came to 10 bases. The CDR3 is made up of 15 amino acids. Germline CDR1 and CDR2: MRHNA and SNTAGT.

The V and J genes are TRBV7-2 and TRBJ2-5, with D unresolved. The V gene's germline CDR1 is SGHTA and CDR2 FQGNSA. This CDR3 spans 13 amino acids. The germline V and J ends were trimmed by 3 bases and 2 bases, with 7 bases remaining between them. CDR3 bases: TGTGCCAGCAGCTTTAGGCGTCAAGAGACCCAGTACTTC. This codes for CASSFRRQETQYF.

This rearrangement joins TRBV11-2 to TRBJ2-5; 8 nucleotides agree with TRBD1. This CDR3 contains 14 residues. V lost 4 bases to trimming and J lost 2 bases; unmatched junction nucleotides: 3. Per the germline V gene, CDR1 is SGHAT and CDR2 is FQNNGV. The CDR3 loop is CASSSRTGQETQYF. The CDR3 DNA reads TGTGCCAGCAGCTCCCGGACAGGGCAAGAGACCCAGTACTTC.

This clone was picked up one time. This sequence joins TRBV28 and TRBJ1-3; no clear D gene. The CDR3 length is 16 residues. Trimming removed 2 bases from V and 1 base from J, with 12 bases in between. Germline V gene lookup returns CDR1 MDHEN and CDR2 SYDVKM. The CDR3 nucleotides read TGTGCCAGCAGTTTAATCATAGGAGGGTCTGGAAACACCATATATTTT. It yields the protein CASSLIIGGSGNTIYF.

This clone was picked up a small number of times. The genes are TRBV5-1 and TRBJ1-3; D is perhaps TRBD1 (6 bases). The CDR3 consists of 16 residues. Germline-derived CDR1 and CDR2 are SGHRS and YFSETQ. V was pared by 4 bases and J by 0 bases, with 14 bases between. The CDR3: CASSPDGGASGNTIYF. CDR3 nucleotides: TGCGCCAGCAGCCCAGACGGGGGGGCCTCTGGAAACACCATATATTTT. Full variable domain (remainder filled in from reference TRBV5-1 and TRBJ1-3): KAGVTQTPRYLIKTRGQQVTLSCSPISGHRSVSWYQQTPGQGLQFLFEYFSETQRNKGNFPGRFSGRQFSNSRSEMNVSTLELGDSALYLCASSPDGGASGNTIYFGEGSWLTVV.

J is TRBJ2-2 and V is TRBV29-1; D not certain. CDR3 size: 14 residues. Germline-derived CDR1 and CDR2 are SQVTM and ANQGSEA. V was trimmed by 7 bases and J by 6 bases, leaving 18 bases between them. CDR3 nucleotide sequence: TGCAGCGCCTCGGTCGGGTTCGAGTCCGGGGAGCTGTTTTTT. Its protein is CSASVGFESGELFF.

This clone was counted a few times. The chain combines TRBV12-3 or TRBV12-4 with TRBJ1-4; a possible D gene is TRBD1 (6 bases). V lost 5 bases, J lost 8 bases, and 9 bases lay in between. CDR3 length: 12 amino acids. Here the CDR3 DNA reads TGTGCCAGCAGTCAGACAGGCGAAAAACTGTTTTTT. Protein sequence: CASSQTGEKLFF.

This sequence joins TRBV28 and TRBJ1-5, with a tentative D call TRBD1 (6 bases). The germline V gene encodes CDR1 MDHEN and CDR2 SYDVKM. Deletions cut 9 bases from V and 3 bases from J, with 15 bases between. This CDR3 comprises 14 residues. CDR3 in amino acids: CASRTADLNQPQHF. The CDR3 DNA reads as TGTGCCAGTCGGACAGCCGACCTCAATCAGCCCCAGCATTTT. Combining the CDR3 with reference TRBV28 and TRBJ1-5 gives the whole variable domain DVKVTQSSRYLVKRTGEKVFLECVQDMDHENMFWYRQDPGLGLRLIYFSYDVKMKEKGDIPEGYSVSREKKERFSLILESASTNQTSMYLCASRTADLNQPQHFGDGTRLSIL.

The chain is built from TRBV28 and TRBJ2-3; 8 bases agree with TRBD2. From germline, CDR1 is MDHEN and CDR2 SYDVKM. Unmatched junction bases numbered 12, after V lost 5 bases and J lost 2 bases. CDR3 length equals 17 residues. CDR3 bases: TGTGCCAGCAGTCAAAGGGGACTAGTGCGGTTCACAGATACGCAGTATTTT. It yields the protein CASSQRGLVRFTDTQYF.

The rearrangement links TRBV2 to TRBJ1-6; no clear D. CDR3 length equals 16 residues. Germline-derived CDR1 and CDR2 are SNHLY and FYNNEI. Trimming left V 9 bases short and J 0 bases short, with 15 bases between. The CDR3: CARTSGGSSYNSPLHF. The DNA of the CDR3 is TGTGCCAGGACAAGTGGCGGGAGCTCCTATAATTCACCCCTCCACTTT.

The chain links TRBV28 to TRBJ2-1; D not resolved. The germline V and J ends were trimmed by 3 bases and 9 bases, with 12 bases remaining between them. The germline gives CDR1 MDHEN, CDR2 SYDVKM. This CDR3 contains 13 residues. CDR3 nucleotide sequence: TGTGCCAGCAGTTTTGGACCGACCATTGAGCAGTTCTTC. Its protein product is CASSFGPTIEQFF.

This clone appeared once. The V and J genes are TRBV11-1 and TRBJ2-5; 12 positions match TRBD1. The J segment lost 4 bases and the V segment lost 5 bases, leaving 5 bases of the junction unmatched. Germline V gives CDR1 SGHAT, CDR2 FQDESV (reference sequence). CDR3 size: 15 residues. The CDR3: CASSGGTGGGETQYF. The CDR3 DNA reads as TGTGCCAGCAGCGGTGGGACAGGGGGCGGAGAGACCCAGTACTTC.

V is TRBV5-4 and J is TRBJ1-2; 10 bases are shared with TRBD1. Germline trimming cut 4 bases from V and 4 bases from J; bases unmatched to any gene: 4. The germline V gene encodes CDR1 SGHNT and CDR2 YYREEE (reference sequence). The CDR3 length is 14 residues. The CDR3 bases are TGTGCCAGCAGCGACGACAGGGGGCTCTATGGCTACACCTTC. Its protein is CASSDDRGLYGYTF.

This clone was seen once. The chain recombines TRBV4-3 with TRBJ2-6, with D possibly being TRBD2 (6 bases). The germline V gene has CDR1 LGHNA and CDR2 YSLEER. The CDR3 runs 17 residues. Between the trimmed V and J ends, which lost 1 base and 2 bases, there was a span of 12 bases. This chain's CDR3 is CASSQVSGGTGANVLTF. In DNA form, the CDR3 reads TGCGCCAGCAGCCAAGTTTCCGGGGGAACTGGGGCCAACGTCCTGACTTTC.

V usage is TRBV7-6 and J usage is TRBJ2-5; D is undetermined. This CDR3 is 13 amino acids long. The V gene's germline CDR1 is SGHVS and CDR2 FNYEAQ. The V end lost 0 bases, the J end lost 5 bases, and 7 bases lay between the germline ends. CDR3 sequence (DNA): TGTGCCAGCAGCTTAGCAGGCTGGGAGACCCAGTACTTC. Amino acid sequence: CASSLAGWETQYF.

V gene TRBV9 combines with J gene TRBJ2-5, with D maybe TRBD2 (7 bases). Germline CDR1 and CDR2: SGDLS and YYNGEE. CDR3 length: 14 residues. V lost 0 bases and J 6 bases, leaving 12 bases between the germline ends. CDR3 region: CASSVAGGQKTQYF. In DNA, the CDR3 is TGTGCCAGCAGCGTAGCGGGGGGCCAGAAGACCCAGTACTTC.

The chain employs TRBV6-6 and TRBJ2-7, with D uncertain. V lost 8 bases and J 3 bases, leaving 5 bases between the germline ends. CDR1 is MNHNY, CDR2 SVGAGI, per germline (reference sequence). The CDR3 runs 10 residues. CDR3 region: CASGDYEQYF. In DNA, the CDR3 is TGTGCCAGCGGGGACTACGAGCAGTACTTC.